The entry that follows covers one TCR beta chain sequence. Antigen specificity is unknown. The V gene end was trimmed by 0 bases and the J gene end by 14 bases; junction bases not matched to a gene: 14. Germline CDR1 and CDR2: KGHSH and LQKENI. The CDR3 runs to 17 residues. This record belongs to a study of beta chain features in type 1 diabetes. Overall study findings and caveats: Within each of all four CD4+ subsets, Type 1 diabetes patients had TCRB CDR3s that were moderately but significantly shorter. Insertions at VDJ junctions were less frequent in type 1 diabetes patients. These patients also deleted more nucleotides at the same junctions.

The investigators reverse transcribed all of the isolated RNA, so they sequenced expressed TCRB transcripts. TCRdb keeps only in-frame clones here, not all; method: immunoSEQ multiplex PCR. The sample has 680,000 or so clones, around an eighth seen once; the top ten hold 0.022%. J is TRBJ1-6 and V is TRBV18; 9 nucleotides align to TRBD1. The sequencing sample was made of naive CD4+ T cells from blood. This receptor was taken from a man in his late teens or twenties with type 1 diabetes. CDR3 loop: CASSPPGTGMGIMTLHF. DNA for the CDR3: TGTGCCAGCTCACCACCGGGGACAGGGATGGGTATCATGACCCTCCACTTT.